The rows below give T cell receptor beta chains drawn from one sample of a study of T cells in Graves' hyperthyroidism and ophthalmopathy. MiXCR, run by TCRdb on the multiplex PCR reads, gives a single entry per CDR3 protein. Altogether around 260,000 distinct CDR3 sequences are present, 20% to 30% being singletons, with the ten largest covering approximately 25%. Sequencing used blood. All receptors derive from a man aged 40-55 years with Graves' hyperthyroidism that later progressed to Graves' ophthalmopathy. Both conserved end residues are part of each CDR3. A D gene is named only where the DNA matches it firmly. Clone size appears in some rows only: once, few, many, or a class for an expanded clone.

J	V	D	size	DNA	CDR3
TRBJ1-1	TRBV6-5	TRBD1	many	TGTGCCAGCACCGGACAGGGGGGCCCGAACACTGAAGCTTTCTTT	CASTGQGGPNTEAFF
TRBJ2-7	TRBV20-1	TRBD2	few	TGCAGTGCTAGGGTAGTAGCGGGGGACTACGAGCAGTACTTC	CSARVVAGDYEQYF
TRBJ2-5	TRBV19	TRBD1	many	TGTGCCAGTAGTGGGACAGGGGGCTATGGGACCCAGTACTTC	CASSGTGGYGTQYF
TRBJ1-3	TRBV7-6	.	many	TGTGCCAGCAGCGAGGGCGGAAACACCATATATTTT	CASSEGGNTIYF
TRBJ2-6	TRBV12-3/TRBV12-4	.	many	TGTGCCAGCAACCCGGGTATTAGCTCTGGGGCCAACGTCCTGACTTTC	CASNPGISSGANVLTF
TRBJ2-2	TRBV19	TRBD1	many	TGTGCCAGTAATCCGGACAGGGGGCGGCGGGAGCTGTTTTTT	CASNPDRGRRELFF
TRBJ2-4	TRBV11-2	.	once	TGTGCCAGCAGCTTAGACGATATATTGGCCAAAAACATTCAGTACTTC	CASSLDDILAKNIQYF
TRBJ2-4	TRBV6-2/TRBV6-3	TRBD1	.	TGTGCCAGCAGTGGACAGGGGGTGAAAAACATTCAGTACTTC	CASSGQGVKNIQYF
TRBJ1-2	TRBV9	TRBD1	few	TGTGCCAGCAGCGAGGGGCCTATGGCAGGGGGCTCTGGCTACACCTTC	CASSEGPMAGGSGYTF
TRBJ1-2	TRBV7-9	.	many	TGTGCCAGCGGGTTTGAGGGGCTTGGTGTCGATGGCTACACCTTC	CASGFEGLGVDGYTF
TRBJ2-7	TRBV2	TRBD2	many	TGTGCCAGCAGTGGGCCTACTAGCGGGAGGGCCTACGAGCAGTACTTC	CASSGPTSGRAYEQYF
TRBJ1-2	TRBV18	.	many	TGTGCCAGCTCACCAGACATAGTAAACCTCTACACCTTC	CASSPDIVNLYTF
TRBJ1-2	TRBV20-1	TRBD1	many	TGCAGTGCTAGAGACCCGGGACAGAGTAAAAACTATGGCTACACCTTC	CSARDPGQSKNYGYTF
TRBJ2-2	TRBV9	.	many	TGTGCCAGCAGCGTAGCGTCACGAAAACAGGCGAACACCGGGGAGCTGTTTTTT	CASSVASRKQANTGELFF
TRBJ1-1	TRBV6-5	TRBD1	many	TGTGCCAGCAGAAGGACAGGGTTTGCTTTCTTT	CASRRTGFAFF
TRBJ1-1	TRBV7-3	TRBD1	many	TGTGCCAGCAGCCTGACAGGGGGCCTGAACACTGAAGCTTTCTTT	CASSLTGGLNTEAFF
TRBJ1-1	TRBV2	TRBD1	many	TGTGCCAGCAGTGGACAGGGGGCTTGGACTGAAGCTTTCTTT	CASSGQGAWTEAFF
TRBJ2-7	TRBV6-1	.	.	TGTGCCAGCAGTGAAGGGGCCAGGTACGAGCAGTACTTC	CASSEGARYEQYF
TRBJ1-2	TRBV6-4	.	.	TGTGCCAGCAGGCCGTACTGGACAGCTAACTATGGCTACACCTTC	CASRPYWTANYGYTF
TRBJ2-2	TRBV6-1	.	many	TGTGCCAGCAGACCCAGAAACACCGGGGAGCTGTTTTTT	CASRPRNTGELFF
TRBJ2-5	TRBV29-1	.	many	TGCAGCGTTTTAAGGTTACGGGAGAGGGAGACCCAGTACTTC	CSVLRLRERETQYF
TRBJ1-1	TRBV19	.	.	TGTGCCAGTAGTATCTCGGCGAACACTGAAGCTTTCTTT	CASSISANTEAFF
TRBJ2-7	TRBV6-1	.	.	TGTGCCAGCAGTGAAGCGGGTCTGGGACACAGCTACGAGCAGTACTTC	CASSEAGLGHSYEQYF
TRBJ1-1	TRBV28	.	many	TGTGCCAGCAGTTTGGGGGGGGACACTGAAGCTTTCTTT	CASSLGGDTEAFF
TRBJ2-6	TRBV5-5	.	many	TGTGCCAGCAGATTCTCATTAGCATCTGGGGCCAACGTCCTGACTTTC	CASRFSLASGANVLTF
TRBJ2-7	TRBV6-5	.	.	TGTGCCAGCAGTTACACAGAGGTTATCTACGAGCAGTACTTC	CASSYTEVIYEQYF
TRBJ2-2	TRBV12-3/TRBV12-4	TRBD2	many	TGTGCCAGCAGGACTCTAGCGGGAGGTGCCGGGGAGCTGTTTTTT	CASRTLAGGAGELFF
TRBJ2-2	TRBV19	TRBD2	many	TGTGCCAGTAGTATCTTAGCGGGAGACCACACCGGGGAGCTGTTTTTT	CASSILAGDHTGELFF
TRBJ2-7	TRBV9	TRBD2	.	TGTGCCAGCAGTCTCCGGGGAAGCGGGAGTGGCGTGCAGTACTTC	CASSLRGSGSGVQYF
TRBJ1-2	TRBV12-3/TRBV12-4	.	many	TGTGCCAGCAGCAGGGACTCAACCTCCTATGGCTACACCTTC	CASSRDSTSYGYTF
TRBJ1-1	TRBV27	.	.	TGTGCCAGCAGTCCCCAACCGGAACAGGGAGCTGAAGCTTTCTTT	CASSPQPEQGAEAFF
TRBJ2-5	TRBV7-2	TRBD1	many	TGTGCCAGCAGTTTAAACAGGGGTGAAGAGACCCAGTACTTC	CASSLNRGEETQYF
TRBJ1-1	TRBV28	TRBD1	many	TGTGCCAGCGGCCCGGGACAGGGTAACACTGAAGCTTTCTTT	CASGPGQGNTEAFF
TRBJ2-2	TRBV7-2	.	many	TGTGCCAGCAGCCCCCCCGCGGGCACCGGGGAGCTGTTTTTT	CASSPPAGTGELFF
TRBJ1-3	TRBV28	.	many	TGTGCCAGCAGTTCCCGACCCGGATCTGGAAACACCATATATTTT	CASSSRPGSGNTIYF